The T cell receptor beta chain under discussion was sequenced for a study of shared clonotypes between healthy human individuals. The CDR3 totals 16 residues. V lost 5 bases and J lost 4; bases outside the gene matches: 11. Germline lookup yields CDR1 SGHVS and CDR2 FNYEAQ. The deep-level immunoSEQ assay was used. The assay was immunoSEQ multiplex PCR, and TCRdb's table has in-frame clones only and misses some. The sample holds 2,500,000 or so clones, over 85% seen once. All donors qualified as healthy HIV-negative adults and had experienced no recent acute infections or vaccinations. Sequencing was carried out using naive CD4+ T cells from PBMCs. Sample subset: CD45RA+ positively selected. The TCR comes from a man between 18 and 35 years old in good health. Some clones in this sample may be carry-over from other donors' samples. The chain combines TRBV7-6 with TRBJ2-7, with TRBD1 identical over 10 bases. The CDR3 DNA sequence: TGTGCCAGCAGCCAGATAACGGGACAGGGGAAATACGAGCAGTACTTC. Amino acid sequence: CASSQITGQGKYEQYF.